This is a list of T cell receptor beta chains from one sample in a study of cytomegalovirus exposure and HLA in healthy donors. Libraries were prepared by immunoSEQ multiplex PCR; TCRdb keeps only in-frame clonotypes and omits some of them. Its table lists 45,000 to 55,000 clones. Sequences were obtained from PBMCs. Receptors originate from a woman aged 50 to 65 in good health and CMV-seropositive. CDR3s include the opening cysteine and the closing phenylalanine or tryptophan. Each record gives: V gene, D gene, J gene, CDR3 protein, CDR3 DNA. The D gene is left open where the match is weak.

>TRBV5-1|.|TRBJ2-4
CASSLAPGNIQYF
TGCGCCAGCAGCTTGGCTCCCGGGAACATTCAGTACTTC
>TRBV28|TRBD1|TRBJ2-1
CASRDRGRNEQFF
TGTGCCAGCCGGGACAGGGGGCGTAATGAGCAGTTCTTC
>TRBV5-6|.|TRBJ2-3
CASSLYRAPVSTDTQYF
TGTGCCAGCAGCTTGTACAGGGCACCCGTTAGCACAGATACGCAGTATTTT
>TRBV7-2|.|TRBJ1-2
CASSSREGNYGYTF
TGTGCCAGCAGCTCCAGGGAAGGTAACTATGGCTACACCTTC
>TRBV19|TRBD1|TRBJ1-1
CATYRGGRTNTEAFF
TGTGCCACATACAGGGGAGGAAGAACGAACACTGAAGCTTTCTTT
>TRBV7-6|TRBD1|TRBJ1-3
CASSLQGFTGNTIYF
TGTGCCAGCAGCCTACAGGGGTTTACTGGAAACACCATATATTTT
>TRBV9|TRBD1|TRBJ1-1
CASSIWDSTEAFF
TGTGCCAGCAGCATTTGGGACAGCACTGAAGCTTTCTTT
>TRBV5-1|.|TRBJ2-1
CASNSGTASYNEQFF
TGCGCCAGCAACTCCGGGACTGCCTCCTACAATGAGCAGTTCTTC
>TRBV6-1|TRBD1|TRBJ1-6
CASSGTGSSHNSPLHF
TGTGCCAGCAGTGGGACAGGGAGCTCCCATAATTCACCCCTCCACTTT
>TRBV2|.|TRBJ1-2
CASSAGFNYGYTF
TGTGCCAGCAGTGCAGGGTTCAACTATGGCTACACCTTC
>TRBV28|TRBD1|TRBJ1-4
CASSFAGTDEKLFF
TGTGCCAGCAGTTTTGCCGGGACAGACGAAAAACTGTTTTTT
>TRBV29-1|.|TRBJ2-1
CSVKKQGTGSLRNEQFF
TGCAGCGTTAAGAAACAGGGGACCGGGAGTTTGCGCAATGAGCAGTTCTTC
>TRBV5-4|TRBD1|TRBJ1-2
CASSFGDRPNYGYTF
TGTGCCAGCAGCTTCGGGGACAGGCCGAACTATGGCTACACCTTC
>TRBV4-2|TRBD1|TRBJ1-2
CASSQPIRDRGRYTF
TGTGCCAGCAGCCAACCCATCCGGGACAGGGGACGCTACACCTTC
>TRBV29-1|.|TRBJ2-7
CSATRDSYEQYF
TGCAGCGCCACGCGGGACAGCTACGAGCAGTACTTC
>TRBV6-1|.|TRBJ1-2
CASSEARGYGYTF
TGTGCCAGCAGTGAAGCCAGGGGCTATGGCTACACCTTC
>TRBV18|TRBD1|TRBJ2-7
CASSPGQETYEQYF
TGTGCCAGCTCACCCGGACAGGAAACCTACGAGCAGTACTTC
>TRBV4-3|.|TRBJ2-2
CASSQQGGAGNGELFF
TGCGCCAGCAGCCAACAAGGGGGAGCAGGGAACGGGGAGCTGTTTTTT
>TRBV7-9|.|TRBJ2-1
CASSLGAGSDEQFF
TGTGCCAGCAGCTTAGGGGCAGGGTCCGATGAGCAGTTCTTC
>TRBV5-1|.|TRBJ1-2
CASSSGNQGLPYGYTF
TGCGCCAGCAGCTCTGGTAATCAGGGGCTTCCCTATGGCTACACCTTC
>TRBV28|.|TRBJ1-1
CASSTTGFPEAFF
TGTGCCAGCAGCACCACAGGGTTTCCTGAAGCTTTCTTT
>TRBV5-4|TRBD1|TRBJ2-3
CASSIGQGMGTDTQYF
TGTGCCAGCAGCATCGGACAGGGAATGGGTACAGATACGCAGTATTTT